This T cell receptor beta chain derives from a study of T-cell memory formation after mild COVID-19. Study-level points and caveats: Clonal second-wave expansions that peaked on day 37 had unconfirmed SARS-CoV-2 specificity. Some SARS-CoV-2-responding clones were already detected in memory before infection.

CDR1 is SGHKS and CDR2 is YYEKEE in the germline V gene (reference sequence). The V gene lost 5 bases and the J gene lost 5 bases, with 16 bases spanning the gap. This CDR3 has 14 amino acids. About this clonotype: No antigen is known for it.

TCRdb processed the 5' RACE reads anew with MiXCR; each CDR3 protein has one entry. The sample lists 390,000 or so distinct CDR3 sequences; around a sixth were seen once. V usage is TRBV5-5 and J usage is TRBJ2-5; possibly TRBD2 for D (6 bases). The sequence derives from a man between 18 and 35 years old who had mild COVID-19 (a few samples of this study predate the infection). Cell type and time point are not known. The sequencing sample was made of PBMCs or a T cell subset sorted from them (not recorded which). The CDR3 DNA sequence: TGTGCCAGCAGACCGGCCGGGGGTGGCGAGACCCAGTACTTC. It codes for CASRPAGGGETQYF.